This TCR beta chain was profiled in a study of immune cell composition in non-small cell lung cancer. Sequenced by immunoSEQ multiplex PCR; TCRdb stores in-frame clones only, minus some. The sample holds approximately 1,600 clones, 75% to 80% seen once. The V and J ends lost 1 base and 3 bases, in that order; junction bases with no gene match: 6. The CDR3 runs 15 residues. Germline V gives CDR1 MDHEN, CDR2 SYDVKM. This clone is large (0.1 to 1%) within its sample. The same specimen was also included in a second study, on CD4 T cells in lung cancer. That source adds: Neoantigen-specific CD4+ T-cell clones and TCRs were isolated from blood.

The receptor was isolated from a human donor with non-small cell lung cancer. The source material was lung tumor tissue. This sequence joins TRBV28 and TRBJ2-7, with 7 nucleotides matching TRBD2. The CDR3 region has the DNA TGTGCCAGCAGTTTATTAGGCGGGGGACTCTACGAGCAGTACTTC. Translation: CASSLLGGGLYEQYF.